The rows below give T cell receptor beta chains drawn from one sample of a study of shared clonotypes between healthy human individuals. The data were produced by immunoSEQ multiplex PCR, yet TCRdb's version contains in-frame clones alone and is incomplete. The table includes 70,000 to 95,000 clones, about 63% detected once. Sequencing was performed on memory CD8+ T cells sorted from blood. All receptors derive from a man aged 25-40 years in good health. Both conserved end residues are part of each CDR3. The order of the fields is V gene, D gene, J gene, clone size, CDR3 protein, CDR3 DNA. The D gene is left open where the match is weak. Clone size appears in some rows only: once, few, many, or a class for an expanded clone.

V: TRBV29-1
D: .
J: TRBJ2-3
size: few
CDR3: CSAEGAWNPTDTQYF
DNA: TGCAGCGCCGAAGGGGCTTGGAATCCAACAGATACGCAGTATTTT

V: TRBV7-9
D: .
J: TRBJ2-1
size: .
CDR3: CASSPTGPISGEQFF
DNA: TGTGCCAGCAGTCCAACCGGGCCCATCAGCGGTGAGCAGTTCTTC

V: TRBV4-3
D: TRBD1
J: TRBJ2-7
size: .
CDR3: CASSPGTGLYEQYF
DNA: TGCGCCAGCAGCCCCGGGACAGGGCTGTACGAGCAGTACTTC

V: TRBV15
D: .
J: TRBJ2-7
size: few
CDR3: CATSQHRSPLSYEQYF
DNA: TGTGCCACCAGCCAACACAGATCCCCACTCTCCTACGAGCAGTACTTC

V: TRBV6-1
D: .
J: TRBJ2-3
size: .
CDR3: CASSTDFGYTQYF
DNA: TGTGCCAGCAGTACCGACTTTGGATATACGCAGTATTTT

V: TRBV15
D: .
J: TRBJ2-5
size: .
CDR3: CATTLGGLETQYF
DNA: TGTGCCACCACCCTAGGGGGGTTGGAGACCCAGTACTTC

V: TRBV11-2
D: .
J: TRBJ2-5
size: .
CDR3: CASSSSIGGDQETQYF
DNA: TGTGCCAGCAGCTCCAGTATTGGGGGAGACCAAGAGACCCAGTACTTC

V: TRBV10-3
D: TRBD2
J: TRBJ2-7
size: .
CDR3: CAIRRRGIAGAYEQYF
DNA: TGTGCCATCAGGAGACGCGGGATAGCGGGAGCTTACGAGCAGTACTTC

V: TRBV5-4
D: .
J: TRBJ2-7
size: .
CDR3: CASSLVGGPERGEQYF
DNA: TGTGCCAGCAGCTTGGTGGGCGGACCTGAGAGGGGTGAGCAGTACTTC

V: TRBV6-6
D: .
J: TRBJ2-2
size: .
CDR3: CATVRGGELFF
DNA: TGTGCCACAGTACGGGGGGGGGAGCTGTTTTTT

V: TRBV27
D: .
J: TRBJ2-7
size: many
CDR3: CASSRGSTPYEQYF
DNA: TGTGCCAGCAGCCGAGGGAGTACCCCCTACGAGCAGTACTTC

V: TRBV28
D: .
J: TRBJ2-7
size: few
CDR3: CASSYTDYEQYF
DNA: TGTGCCAGCAGTTACACAGACTACGAGCAGTACTTC

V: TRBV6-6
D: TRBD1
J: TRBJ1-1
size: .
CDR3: CASSYSKEGAGSEAFF
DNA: TGTGCCAGCAGTTACTCGAAGGAGGGGGCGGGAAGTGAAGCTTTCTTT

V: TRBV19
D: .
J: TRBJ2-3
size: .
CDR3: CASSRTDTQYF
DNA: TGTGCCAGTAGTAGGACAGATACGCAGTATTTT

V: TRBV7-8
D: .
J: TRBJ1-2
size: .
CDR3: CASSRGRALNYGYTF
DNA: TGTGCCAGCAGCCGCGGGAGGGCACTGAACTATGGCTACACCTTC

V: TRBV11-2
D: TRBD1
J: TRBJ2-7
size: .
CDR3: CASSSPRKDRDTYEQYF
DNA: TGTGCCAGCAGCTCCCCGAGAAAGGACAGGGACACCTACGAGCAGTACTTC

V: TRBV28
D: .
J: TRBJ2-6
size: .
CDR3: CASSYPGWANVLTF
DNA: TGTGCCAGCTCATACCCCGGGTGGGCCAACGTCCTGACTTTC

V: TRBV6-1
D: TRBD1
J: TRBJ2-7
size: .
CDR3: CASSDGQGAYEQYF
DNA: TGTGCCAGCAGTGATGGACAGGGGGCTTACGAGCAGTACTTC

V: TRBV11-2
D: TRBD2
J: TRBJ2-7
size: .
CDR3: CASSLAGGTYEQYF
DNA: TGTGCCAGCAGCCTAGCGGGAGGGACCTACGAGCAGTACTTC

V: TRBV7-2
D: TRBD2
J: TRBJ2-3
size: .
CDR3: CASSLGLAGTDTQYF
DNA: TGTGCCAGCAGCTTGGGACTAGCGGGTACAGATACGCAGTATTTT

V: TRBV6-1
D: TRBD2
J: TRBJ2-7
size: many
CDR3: CASSEESGGSYEQYF
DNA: TGTGCCAGCAGTGAGGAGTCGGGAGGTTCGTACGAGCAGTACTTC

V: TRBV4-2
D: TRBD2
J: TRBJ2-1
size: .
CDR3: CASSHLLAGGPGEQFF
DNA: TGTGCCAGCAGCCACCTACTAGCGGGAGGGCCGGGTGAGCAGTTCTTC

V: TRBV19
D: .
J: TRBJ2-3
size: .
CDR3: CASSILPADTQYF
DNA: TGTGCCAGTAGTATCCTTCCGGCAGATACGCAGTATTTT

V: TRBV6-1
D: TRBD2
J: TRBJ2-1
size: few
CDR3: CASSAGLEAYNEQFF
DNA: TGTGCCAGCAGTGCAGGACTAGAAGCCTACAATGAGCAGTTCTTC

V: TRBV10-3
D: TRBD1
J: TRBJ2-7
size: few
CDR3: CAISESGQGGYEQYF
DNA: TGTGCCATCAGTGAGTCGGGACAGGGTGGTTACGAGCAGTACTTC

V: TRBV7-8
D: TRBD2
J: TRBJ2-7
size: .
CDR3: CASSAGGGGYEQYF
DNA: TGTGCCAGCAGCGCGGGGGGAGGGGGCTACGAGCAGTACTTC

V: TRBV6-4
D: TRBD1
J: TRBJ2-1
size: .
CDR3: CASSDLNTGGEQFF
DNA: TGTGCCAGCAGTGACTTAAATACAGGGGGTGAGCAGTTCTTC

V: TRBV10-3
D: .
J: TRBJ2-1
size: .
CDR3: CAISRQESSYNEQFF
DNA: TGTGCCATCAGCCGACAGGAGAGCTCCTACAATGAGCAGTTCTTC

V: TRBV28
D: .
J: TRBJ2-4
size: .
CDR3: CASSPRGHGGRKNIQYF
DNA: TGTGCCAGCAGTCCACGGGGACATGGAGGGAGAAAAAACATTCAGTACTTC

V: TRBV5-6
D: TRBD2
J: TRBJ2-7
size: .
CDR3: CASSLDLAGFEQYF
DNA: TGTGCCAGCAGCTTAGACCTAGCGGGATTCGAGCAGTACTTC

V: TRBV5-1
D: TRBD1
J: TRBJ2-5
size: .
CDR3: CASSYGQGQGKTQYF
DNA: TGCGCCAGCAGCTATGGACAGGGGCAGGGAAAGACCCAGTACTTC

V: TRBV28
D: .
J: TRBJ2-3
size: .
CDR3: CASSPVSGSTDTQYF
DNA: TGTGCCAGCAGTCCTGTTAGCGGTAGCACAGATACGCAGTATTTT

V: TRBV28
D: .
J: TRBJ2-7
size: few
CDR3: CASSLPQGPEQYF
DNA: TGTGCCAGCAGTTTACCTCAGGGGCCCGAGCAGTACTTC

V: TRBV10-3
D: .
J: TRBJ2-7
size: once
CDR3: CAIRLADTYEQYF
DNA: TGTGCCATCAGGCTAGCAGATACCTACGAGCAGTACTTC

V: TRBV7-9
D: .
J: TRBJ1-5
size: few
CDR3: CASSPRDGVQPQHF
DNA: TGTGCCAGCAGCCCCCGGGACGGAGTACAGCCCCAGCATTTT

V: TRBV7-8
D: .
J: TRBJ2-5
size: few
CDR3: CASTIRRGPGYNQETQYF
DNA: TGTGCCAGCACCATCCGCCGGGGGCCCGGATATAACCAAGAGACCCAGTACTTC

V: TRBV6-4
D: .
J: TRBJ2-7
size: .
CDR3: CASSDWYGYEQYF
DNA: TGTGCCAGCAGTGATTGGTACGGCTACGAGCAGTACTTC

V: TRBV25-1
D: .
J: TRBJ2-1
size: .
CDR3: CASSDSGGRSYNEQFF
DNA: TGTGCCAGCAGTGATTCTGGGGGGCGGTCCTACAATGAGCAGTTCTTC

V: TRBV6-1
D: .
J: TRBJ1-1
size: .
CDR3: CASSGPPDRSLNTEAFF
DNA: TGTGCCAGCAGTGGCCCCCCGGACCGCTCTTTAAACACTGAAGCTTTCTTT

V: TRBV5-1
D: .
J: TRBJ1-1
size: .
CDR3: CASSLAPSLNTEAFF
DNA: TGCGCCAGCAGCTTGGCCCCATCTCTGAACACTGAAGCTTTCTTT

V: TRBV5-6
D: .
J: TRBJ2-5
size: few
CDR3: CASSPGTDVSQYF
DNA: TGTGCCAGCAGCCCCGGGACCGACGTGTCCCAGTACTTC

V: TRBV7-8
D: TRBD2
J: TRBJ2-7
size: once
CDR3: CASSIGTSSYEQYF
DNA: TGTGCCAGCAGCATAGGGACTAGCTCCTACGAGCAGTACTTC

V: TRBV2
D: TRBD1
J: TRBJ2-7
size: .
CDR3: CASSEMDRPYEQYF
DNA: TGTGCCAGCAGTGAAATGGACAGGCCCTACGAGCAGTACTTC

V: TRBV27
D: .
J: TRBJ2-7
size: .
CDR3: CASIGGLYEQYF
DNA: TGTGCCAGCATCGGGGGATTATACGAGCAGTACTTC

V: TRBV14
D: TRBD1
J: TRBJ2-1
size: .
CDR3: CASSLRPLGTGFGDDEQFF
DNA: TGTGCCAGCAGCCTACGCCCTCTCGGGACAGGGTTCGGGGACGATGAGCAGTTCTTC

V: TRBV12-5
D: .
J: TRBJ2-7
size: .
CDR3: CASGYDTGDPYEQYF
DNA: TGTGCTAGTGGATACGACACGGGCGATCCCTACGAGCAGTACTTC